Reported below is one T cell receptor beta chain. Its antigen is unknown. Germline-derived CDR1 and CDR2 are SGDLS and YYNGEE. With 4 bases removed from V and 6 bases from J, the gap between germline ends came to 27 bases. The CDR3 has 18 residues. The authors gated naive CD8 T cells as CD8+CD4-CCR7+CD45RA+ for sorting. A single record per CDR3 protein comes from TCRdb applying MiXCR to the PCR reads. The table shows about 500,000 distinct CDR3 sequences, with roughly 25% occurring only once. The sample originates from a study of molecular identifiers for immune sequencing clone quantification. Study context: Split five ways in replicates, RNA from about 20,000 or 100,000 naive CD8 cells had four portions sequenced. Broader study findings: A shared barcode on identical TCR molecules could lead to underestimated sizes for highly expanded clones. In a background of about 1 million naive cells, spiked Jurkat TCR RNA from one cell was reportedly detectable.

This chain uses TRBV9 with TRBJ2-3; maybe TRBD2 (6 bases). This clonotype originated in a human donor in good health. Some libraries in this study had Jurkat cell RNA spiked in. The sample consisted of naive CD8+ T cells from blood, with Jurkat cell RNA spiked in. Subset denoted: FACS-sorted CD8+CD4-CCR7+CD45RA+ naive T cells. The CDR3 here is CASSLTPLANGSRDTQYF. In nucleotides, the CDR3 is TGTGCCAGCAGCCTCACACCTCTGGCTAACGGGAGTAGGGATACGCAGTATTTT. Drawing the rest from reference TRBV9 and TRBJ2-3, the complete variable domain is DSGVTQTPKHLITATGQRVTLRCSPRSGDLSVYWYQQSLDQGLQFLIQYYNGEERAKGNILERFSAQQFPDLHSELNLSSLELGDSALYFCASSLTPLANGSRDTQYFGPGTRLTVL.